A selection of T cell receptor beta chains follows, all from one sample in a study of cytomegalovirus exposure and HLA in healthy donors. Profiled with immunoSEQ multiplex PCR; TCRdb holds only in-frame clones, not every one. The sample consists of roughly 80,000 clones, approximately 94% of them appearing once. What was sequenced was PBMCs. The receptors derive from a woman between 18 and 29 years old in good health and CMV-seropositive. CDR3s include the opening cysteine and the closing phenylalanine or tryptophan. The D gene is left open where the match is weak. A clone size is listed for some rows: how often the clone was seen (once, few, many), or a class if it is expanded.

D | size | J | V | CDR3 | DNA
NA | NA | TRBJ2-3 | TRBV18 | CASSIRQVRTDTQYF | TGTGCCAGCTCAATTCGACAGGTTCGAACAGATACGCAGTATTTT
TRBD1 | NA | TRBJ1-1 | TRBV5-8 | CASSLFQGADTEAFF | TGTGCCAGCAGCTTGTTTCAGGGGGCAGACACTGAAGCTTTCTTT
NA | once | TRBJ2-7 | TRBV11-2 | CASSLLQAFHEQYF | TGTGCCAGCAGCCTACTCCAGGCCTTCCACGAGCAGTACTTC
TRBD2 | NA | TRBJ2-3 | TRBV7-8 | CASSSWPAGNTDTQYF | TGTGCCAGCAGCTCCTGGCCAGCGGGGAACACAGATACGCAGTATTTT
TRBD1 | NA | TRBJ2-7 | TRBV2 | CASSRKTGTGASYEQYF | TGTGCCAGCAGCAGAAAAACCGGGACAGGGGCTTCCTACGAGCAGTACTTC
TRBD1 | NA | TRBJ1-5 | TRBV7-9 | CASSRDRADQPQHF | TGTGCCAGCAGCCGGGACAGGGCCGATCAGCCCCAGCATTTT
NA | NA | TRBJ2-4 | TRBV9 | CASSVVDGIQYF | TGTGCCAGCAGCGTAGTCGACGGGATTCAGTACTTC
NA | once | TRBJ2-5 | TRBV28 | CASGPGGIETQYF | TGTGCCAGCGGACCGGGGGGCATCGAGACCCAGTACTTC
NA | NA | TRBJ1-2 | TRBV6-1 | CASSPRGGDGYTF | TGTGCCAGCAGCCCGAGAGGAGGGGATGGCTACACCTTC
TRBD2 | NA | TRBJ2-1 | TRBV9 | CASSGGLAGGNEQFF | TGTGCCAGCAGCGGGGGACTAGCGGGAGGGAATGAGCAGTTCTTC
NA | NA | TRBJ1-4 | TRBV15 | CATSNRAGDNNEKLFF | TGTGCCACCAGCAACAGGGCTGGGGATAATAATGAAAAACTGTTTTTT
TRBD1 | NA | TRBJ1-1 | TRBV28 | CASSFTGTGRVDTEAFF | TGTGCCAGCAGTTTCACCGGGACAGGGAGGGTTGACACTGAAGCTTTCTTT
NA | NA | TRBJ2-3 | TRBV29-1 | CSVDEDSYTDTQYF | TGCAGCGTTGATGAGGACAGTTACACAGATACGCAGTATTTT
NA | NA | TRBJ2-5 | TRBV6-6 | CASSYSSRGETQYF | TGTGCCAGCAGTTACTCCTCTAGGGGTGAGACCCAGTACTTC
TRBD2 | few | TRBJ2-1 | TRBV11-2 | CASSPGGNEQFF | TGTGCCAGCAGCCCGGGGGGCAATGAGCAGTTCTTC
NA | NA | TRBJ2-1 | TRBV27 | CASSAEGYNEQFF | TGTGCCAGCTCCGCCGAGGGTTACAATGAGCAGTTCTTC
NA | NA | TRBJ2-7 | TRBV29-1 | CSVEETGNYEQYF | TGCAGCGTTGAAGAAACCGGGAACTACGAGCAGTACTTC
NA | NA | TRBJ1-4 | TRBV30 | CAWNNWGLSTNEKLFF | TGTGCCTGGAATAATTGGGGCCTCTCAACTAATGAAAAACTGTTTTTT
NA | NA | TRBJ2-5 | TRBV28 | CASSLSTDTPETQYF | TGTGCCAGCAGTTTATCGACGGACACCCCGGAGACCCAGTACTTC
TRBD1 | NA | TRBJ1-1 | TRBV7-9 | CASSLMPGGVTEAFF | TGTGCCAGCAGCTTAATGCCAGGGGGCGTCACTGAAGCTTTCTTT
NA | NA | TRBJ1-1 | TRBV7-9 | CASSLGPTEAFF | TGTGCCAGCAGCTTGGGGCCCACTGAAGCTTTCTTT
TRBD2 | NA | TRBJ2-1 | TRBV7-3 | CASSPIPAGAPYNEQFF | TGTGCCAGCAGCCCCATCCCAGCGGGGGCTCCCTACAATGAGCAGTTCTTC
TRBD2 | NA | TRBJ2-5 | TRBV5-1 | CASSLGGLAGLQETQYF | TGCGCCAGCAGCTTGGGGGGACTAGCGGGGTTACAAGAGACCCAGTACTTC
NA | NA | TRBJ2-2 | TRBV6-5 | CASSYALANTGELFF | TGTGCCAGCAGTTACGCGCTAGCGAACACCGGGGAGCTGTTTTTT
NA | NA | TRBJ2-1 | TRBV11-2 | CASSPRGLGNEQFF | TGTGCCAGCAGCCCGAGGGGGTTAGGCAATGAGCAGTTCTTC
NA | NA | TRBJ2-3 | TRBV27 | CASSLVPKGVRTDTQYF | TGTGCCAGCAGTTTAGTACCCAAGGGAGTCCGCACAGATACGCAGTATTTT
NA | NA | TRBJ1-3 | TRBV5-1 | CASSLSPGQPRGNTIYF | TGCGCCAGCAGCTTGAGTCCAGGGCAGCCGAGAGGAAACACCATATATTTT
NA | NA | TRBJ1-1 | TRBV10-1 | CATKDTMNTEAFF | TGCGCCACAAAGGACACCATGAACACTGAAGCTTTCTTT
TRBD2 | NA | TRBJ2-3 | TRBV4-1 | CASSQEAAGGSTDTQYF | TGCGCCAGCAGCCAAGAAGCAGCGGGGGGGTCCACAGATACGCAGTATTTT
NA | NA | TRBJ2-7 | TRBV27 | CASSLSGTLSYEQYF | TGTGCCAGCAGTTTATCAGGGACATTGTCCTACGAGCAGTACTTC
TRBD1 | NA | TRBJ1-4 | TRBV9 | CASAGGNEKLFF | TGTGCCAGCGCAGGGGGAAATGAAAAACTGTTTTTT
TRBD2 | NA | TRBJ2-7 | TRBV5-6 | CASSARLALDYEQYF | TGTGCCAGCAGCGCAAGACTAGCGTTAGACTACGAGCAGTACTTC
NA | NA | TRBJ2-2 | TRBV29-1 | CSAERGSPGGELFF | TGCAGCGCTGAAAGGGGATCCCCAGGGGGGGAGCTGTTTTTT
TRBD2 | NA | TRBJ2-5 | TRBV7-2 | CASSLFAASGGQETQYF | TGTGCCAGCAGCTTATTCGCGGCTAGCGGGGGCCAAGAGACCCAGTACTTC
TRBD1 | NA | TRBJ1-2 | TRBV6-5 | CASSQQGVYGYTF | TGTGCCAGCAGCCAACAGGGGGTCTATGGCTACACCTTC
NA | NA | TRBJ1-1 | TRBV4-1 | CASSHERGTKTEAFF | TGCGCCAGCAGCCACGAAAGGGGGACAAAGACTGAAGCTTTCTTT
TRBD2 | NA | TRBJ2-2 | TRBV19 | CASSPQAGGSTGELFF | TGTGCCAGTAGTCCTCAAGCGGGAGGGAGCACCGGGGAGCTGTTTTTT
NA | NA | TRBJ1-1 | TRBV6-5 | CASSSPYEGRNTEAFF | TGTGCCAGCAGTTCCCCGTACGAGGGTAGAAACACTGAAGCTTTCTTT
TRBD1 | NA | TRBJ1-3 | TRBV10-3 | CAISRQGAGNTIYF | TGTGCCATCAGTCGACAGGGGGCTGGAAACACCATATATTTT
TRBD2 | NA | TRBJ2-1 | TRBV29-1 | CSYSRGTSGRNEQFF | TGCAGCTACTCCAGGGGGACTAGCGGGAGGAATGAGCAGTTCTTC
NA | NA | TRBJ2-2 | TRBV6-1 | CASSYGQEVFF | TGTGCCAGCAGTTACGGGCAGGAGGTGTTTTTT